This entry features one TCR beta chain sequence. This sample stems from a study of blood T cell repertoires in COVID-19. The overall study: Sites in the United States, Italy and Spain provided acute and convalescent COVID-19 samples. PBMCs, B-cell-depleted T cells, or T cells provided the cDNA or gDNA that made up the material.

Study processing details: Estimated nucleated cell counts came from reference gene primer amplification. Profiled with immunoSEQ multiplex PCR; TCRdb holds only in-frame clones, not every one. V and J calls and clone size are those listed in that table; D and trimming were worked out from the DNA. This repertoire shows roughly 100,000 clones, 65% to 90% found once; its top ten account for about 4.8%. The germline V gene encodes CDR1 MNHEY and CDR2 SMNVEV (reference sequence). Trimming cost V 7 bases and J 7 bases; bases outside gene matches: 5. The CDR3 contains 13 residues. The clonotype comes from a man in his 60s with acute or convalescent COVID-19. Sequencing was performed on peripheral blood. The chain employs TRBV27 and TRBJ1-4; 8 nucleotides match TRBD1. The CDR3 spells CASKAQGGEKLFF. The CDR3 DNA sequence: TGTGCCAGCAAGGCACAGGGGGGTGAAAAACTGTTTTTT. Drawing the rest from reference TRBV27 and TRBJ1-4, the complete variable domain is EAQVTQNPRYLITVTGKKLTVTCSQNMNHEYMSWYRQDPGLGLRQIYYSMNVEVTDKGDVPEGYKVSRKEKRNFPLILESPSPNQTSLYFCASKAQGGEKLFFGSGTQLSVL.